Listed below are T cell receptor beta chains from one sample, sequenced in a study of blood T cell repertoires in COVID-19. Sequencing was performed with immunoSEQ multiplex PCR; in TCRdb, only in-frame clones are kept and a portion is missing. The sample comprises 150,000 to 200,000 clones, around 80% of which are singletons, and around 19% rests with the top ten. Sequenced material: peripheral blood. Receptor source: a woman in her seventies who had recovered from COVID-19. The CDR3 runs from the conserved cysteine through the conserved F or W. The D gene is left open where the match is weak. Not every row has a clone size; where given, it reads once, few, many or a size class.

j_call cdr3_length d_call clone_size v_call cdr3_aa cdr3_nt
TRBJ2-5 13 . . TRBV14 CASSQGRFGTQYF TGTGCCAGCAGCCAAGGGCGGTTTGGGACCCAGTACTTC
TRBJ2-2 18 TRBD2 . TRBV7-2 CASSPRLAGSGNTGELFF TGTGCCAGCAGCCCCCGACTAGCGGGCTCAGGGAACACCGGGGAGCTGTTTTTT
TRBJ2-7 15 TRBD2 . TRBV6-6 CASTLGAAGGYEQYF TGTGCCAGCACCCTCGGCGCGGCGGGAGGTTACGAGCAGTACTTC
TRBJ1-5 14 . few TRBV2 CASSESSSRQPQHF TGTGCCAGCAGTGAGTCCTCCTCCAGACAGCCCCAGCATTTT
TRBJ1-4 17 TRBD1 few TRBV5-1 CASSPQPTGAGDEKLFF TGCGCCAGCAGCCCCCAACCCACAGGGGCCGGGGATGAAAAACTGTTTTTT
TRBJ2-7 14 . . TRBV9 CASSVDWGAYEQYF TGTGCCAGCAGCGTAGATTGGGGCGCCTACGAGCAGTACTTC
TRBJ2-1 13 . few TRBV3-1/TRBV3-2 CASISGIGNEQFF TGTGCCAGCATCTCGGGGATAGGAAATGAGCAGTTCTTC
TRBJ2-3 16 TRBD2 once TRBV5-1 CASSPPTSESTDTQYF TGCGCCAGCAGCCCCCCGACTAGCGAGAGCACAGATACGCAGTATTTT
TRBJ1-4 16 . . TRBV4-2 CASSQPLGQVNEKLFF TGTGCCAGCAGCCAACCGCTGGGTCAGGTTAATGAAAAACTGTTTTTT
TRBJ1-2 14 . . TRBV18 CASSVTGTGYGYTF TGTGCCAGCTCAGTCACAGGGACGGGCTATGGCTACACCTTC
TRBJ2-2 15 TRBD2 . TRBV2 CASISSGSGTGELFF TGTGCCAGCATCTCTAGCGGGAGTGGTACCGGGGAGCTGTTTTTT
TRBJ2-1 12 . . TRBV27 CASSLSNNEQFF TGTGCCAGCAGTTTATCCAACAATGAGCAGTTCTTC
TRBJ1-4 13 . few TRBV12-3/TRBV12-4 CASSLGLGGKLFF TGTGCCAGCAGTTTAGGTTTGGGGGGAAAACTGTTTTTT
TRBJ2-1 15 TRBD2 . TRBV28 CASSSPPSGGWGQFF TGTGCCAGCAGTTCCCCCCCCAGCGGGGGGTGGGGGCAGTTCTTC
TRBJ2-1 17 TRBD2 . TRBV3-1/TRBV3-2 CASSQGRASGNYNEQFF TGTGCCAGCAGCCAAGGTAGGGCTAGCGGGAATTACAATGAGCAGTTCTTC
TRBJ1-1 17 . . TRBV28 CASSLFREYVLVTEAFF TGTGCCAGCAGTTTATTCCGGGAGTATGTTTTGGTCACTGAAGCTTTCTTT
TRBJ1-2 15 TRBD1 . TRBV7-8 CASSPRTGTGYGYTF TGTGCCAGCAGCCCCAGGACAGGAACCGGGTATGGCTACACCTTC
TRBJ2-2 14 TRBD1 . TRBV20-1 CSASGQGDAGELFF TGCAGTGCTAGTGGACAGGGGGACGCCGGGGAGCTGTTTTTT
TRBJ1-2 13 TRBD1 . TRBV7-3 CASSPGQHYGYTF TGTGCCAGCAGCCCGGGACAGCACTATGGCTACACCTTC
TRBJ2-1 12 . . TRBV18 CASSPGPHEQFF TGTGCCAGCTCACCAGGGCCGCATGAGCAGTTCTTC
TRBJ2-1 14 TRBD2 . TRBV2 CASGTSGSYNEQFF TGTGCCAGCGGGACTAGCGGGAGTTACAATGAGCAGTTCTTC
TRBJ2-7 14 . once TRBV18 CASSPLADSYEQYF TGTGCCAGCTCACCCCTGGCGGACTCCTACGAGCAGTACTTC
TRBJ2-5 15 . once TRBV28 CASSSYGGGTQTQYF TGTGCCAGCAGCTCTTATGGGGGGGGGACACAGACCCAGTACTTC
TRBJ2-3 12 . . TRBV7-2 CASGQVTDTQYF TGTGCCAGCGGGCAGGTCACAGATACGCAGTATTTT
TRBJ2-6 16 . . TRBV21-1 CASSPLGQSGANVLTF TGTGCCAGCAGCCCCTTGGGGCAGTCTGGGGCCAACGTCCTGACTTTC
TRBJ2-5 13 . . TRBV29-1 CSVRAGGTETQYF TGCAGCGTTCGGGCTGGGGGGACAGAGACCCAGTACTTC
TRBJ2-1 14 TRBD2 . TRBV30 CAWGSGSGYNEQFF TGTGCCTGGGGTAGCGGGAGTGGATACAATGAGCAGTTCTTC
TRBJ2-1 15 . few TRBV5-5 CASSLRDSAYNEQFF TGTGCCAGCAGCCTCCGGGACTCCGCCTACAATGAGCAGTTCTTC
TRBJ1-5 16 TRBD1 few TRBV6-2/TRBV6-3 CASSQQGADGHQPQHF TGTGCCAGCAGTCAGCAGGGGGCTGACGGTCATCAGCCCCAGCATTTT